A single sample is the source of the 25 T cell receptor beta chains below, sequenced in a study of shared clonotypes between healthy human individuals. Repertoires were generated with immunoSEQ multiplex PCR, while TCRdb's copy carries only in-frame clones and drops some. The repertoire holds about 1.5 million clones, 95% to 99% seen once, with roughly 0.42% in the top ten. Sequenced sample: naive CD4+ T cells sorted from blood. As for subset: CD45RA+ positively selected. The source is a man aged 25-40 years in good health.

Details on this clone: This CDR3 is also generated by other DNA sequences in the sample. The chain is built from TRBV19 and TRBJ2-3; 10 nucleotides line up with TRBD1. This CDR3 has 16 amino acids. The germline gives CDR1 LNHDA, CDR2 SQIVND (reference sequence). V dropped 3 bases and J dropped 0; count of bases not matched to a gene: 3. The CDR3 protein is CASSIGTGVSTDTQYF. The CDR3 DNA follows: TGTGCCAGTAGTATCGGGACAGGGGTGAGCACAGATACGCAGTATTTT.

The chain links TRBV11-2 to TRBJ1-3; D gene uncertain. Germline V gene sequence: CDR1 SGHAT, CDR2 FQNNGV. V was clipped by 5 bases and J by 0 bases, with 8 bases between them. The CDR3 totals 14 residues. CDR3 bases: TGTGCCAGCAGCCAAGGGAGCTCTGGAAACACCATATATTTT. Translation gives CASSQGSSGNTIYF.

The chain couples TRBV6-1 to TRBJ2-3, with D perhaps given as TRBD1 or TRBD2 (5 bases each). Trimming left V 4 bases short and J 1 base short, with 15 bases between. CDR3 length equals 16 residues. Germline CDR1 reads MNHNS; CDR2 reads SASEGT. Written as DNA, the CDR3 is TGTGCCAGCAGTGTGGACGGGGCAACGGGCACAGATACGCAGTATTTT. This codes for CASSVDGATGTDTQYF.

The V call is TRBV2, the J call TRBJ2-5; the D call may be TRBD1 or TRBD2 (7 bases each). Germline values: CDR1 SNHLY, CDR2 FYNNEI. Deletions cut 10 bases from V and 4 bases from J, with 16 bases between. CDR3 length: 13 amino acids. This CDR3 reads CATGGGGAETQYF. The CDR3 coding sequence is TGTGCCACCGGGGGAGGGGGCGCAGAGACCCAGTACTTC.

This clone appeared once. The chain links TRBV2 to TRBJ2-3, with D perhaps matching TRBD2 (6 bases). The CDR3 has 12 residues. Trimming pared 7 bases from V and 5 bases from J, leaving 10 bases between. In germline, CDR1 is SNHLY, CDR2 FYNNEI. The CDR3 region has the DNA TGTGCCAGCAATACCGGGGGAGATACGCAGTATTTT. Its protein is CASNTGGDTQYF.

Turning to this clone: One end of the junction fails to match germline, which may point to a read error. The chain has TRBV7-2 and TRBJ2-3, with D hard to call. The CDR3 contains 14 residues. Germline V gene lookup returns CDR1 SGHTA and CDR2 FQGNSA. The CDR3 DNA reads as TGTGCCAACAGCTTAGTGGGTTGGGCAGATACGCAGTATTTT. Residues: CANSLVGWADTQYF.

The chain uses TRBV5-4 and TRBJ2-5; 12 nucleotides match TRBD2. The CDR3 spans 16 residues. Per the germline V gene, CDR1 is SGHNT and CDR2 is YYREEE (reference sequence). Losses at the gene ends were 5 bases for V and 4 bases for J; bases not matched to a gene: 9. Written as DNA, the CDR3 is TGTGCCAGCAGTTTGACTAGCGGGAGTACGGGAGAGACCCAGTACTTC. It specifies CASSLTSGSTGETQYF.

The chain uses TRBV2 and TRBJ1-2, with no clear D. CDR1 is SNHLY and CDR2 is FYNNEI in the germline V gene. The CDR3 runs to 12 residues. The V and J ends lost 7 bases and 9 bases respectively, with 15 bases between them. The CDR3 region is CASTTMASSYTF. Here the CDR3 DNA reads TGTGCCAGCACCACGATGGCCAGCAGCTACACCTTC.

The chain carries TRBV11-2 and TRBJ2-7, with 7 positions matching TRBD2. The CDR3 totals 15 residues. Germline V gene data show CDR1 as SGHAT and CDR2 as FQNNGV. After removal of 0 bases from V and 3 bases from J, the junction contained 5 bases not matched to a gene. The CDR3 DNA reads as TGTGCCAGCAGCTTAGATAGGGCTAGCGGCTACGAGCAGTACTTC. Protein: CASSLDRASGYEQYF.

CDR3 nucleotide sequence: TGTGCCAGCACGACGGCAGTCTCCTACGAGCAGTACTTC. It yields the protein CASTTAVSYEQYF. The rearrangement uses TRBV6-5 and TRBJ2-7; D uncertain. V shed 7 bases and J shed 0 bases, with 10 bases lying between them. This CDR3 contains 13 residues. Looked up from germline, CDR1 is MNHEY and CDR2 is SVGAGI.

The V call is TRBV28, the J call TRBJ2-1, with TRBD1 matching over 7 bases. The V gene end was trimmed by 6 bases and the J gene end by 10 bases; junction bases not matched to a gene: 6. Germline CDR1 is MDHEN and CDR2 is SYDVKM. The CDR3 runs 12 residues. CDR3 nucleotides: TGTGCCAGCAGCCGCGACAGGGCCGAGCAGTTCTTC. Its translation: CASSRDRAEQFF. The complete variable domain, with remaining parts taken from reference TRBV28 and TRBJ2-1, reads DVKVTQSSRYLVKRTGEKVFLECVQDMDHENMFWYRQDPGLGLRLIYFSYDVKMKEKGDIPEGYSVSREKKERFSLILESASTNQTSMYLCASSRDRAEQFFGPGTRLTVL.

The chain is built from TRBV18 and TRBJ2-7, with D possibly matching TRBD2 (6 bases). The ends were cut back, 2 bases at V and 6 bases at J, with 17 bases in the middle. The CDR3 has 15 residues. CDR1 and CDR2 (germline): KGHSH, LQKENI. The CDR3: CASSPIGDSVVEQYF. CDR3 DNA sequence: TGTGCCAGCTCACCAATTGGGGACTCGGTCGTCGAGCAGTACTTC.

The V gene is TRBV7-9, the J gene TRBJ2-3; D uncertain. The V end was cut by 2 bases, the J end by 2 bases, with 11 bases between. The germline V gene has CDR1 SEHNR and CDR2 FQNEAQ (reference sequence). This CDR3 is 15 amino acids long. CDR3 protein: CASSLTPLATDTQYF. The CDR3 DNA reads TGTGCCAGCAGCTTAACGCCTCTCGCCACAGATACGCAGTATTTT.

The genes are TRBV5-4 and TRBJ2-7; no reliable D call. The CDR3 consists of 14 residues. Germline V gene sequence: CDR1 SGHNT, CDR2 YYREEE (reference sequence). With 2 bases removed from V and 5 bases from J, the gap between germline ends came to 14 bases. The CDR3 sequence is CASSFMSRPHEQYF. DNA for the CDR3: TGTGCCAGCAGCTTTATGTCTAGACCTCACGAGCAGTACTTC.

This chain joins TRBV19 and TRBJ1-2, with D possibly TRBD1 on 5 matching bases. From germline, CDR1 is LNHDA and CDR2 SQIVND (reference sequence). This CDR3 contains 13 residues. V gave up 7 bases and J gave up 7 bases, with 16 bases separating them. The DNA of the CDR3 is TGTGCCAGTAAGGTGCGCCTAGGGGCTGGCTACACCTTC. Protein: CASKVRLGAGYTF.

This clone was recorded only once. J is TRBJ2-7 and V is TRBV29-1; 8 bases agree with TRBD1. V lost 4 bases, J lost 3 bases, and 14 bases stayed unmatched. The CDR3 has 16 amino acids. CDR1 and CDR2 (germline): SQVTM, ANQGSEA. As DNA, the CDR3 is TGCAGCGTTGCGACCCGCAGGGGGCGCCGGGGCTACGAGCAGTACTTC. Encoded protein: CSVATRRGRRGYEQYF.

The chain combines TRBV7-6 with TRBJ1-5; perhaps TRBD1 as D (5 bases). The CDR3 is 18 residues long. V lost 4 bases, J lost 0 bases, and 19 bases lay in between. From germline, CDR1 is SGHVS and CDR2 FNYEAQ. Here the CDR3 reads CASSSLAGGGYSNQPQHF. The CDR3, as DNA: TGTGCCAGCAGCTCCTTGGCCGGGGGAGGATATAGCAATCAGCCCCAGCATTTT.

The chain uses TRBV5-1 and TRBJ2-6; D is uncertain. The germline V and J ends were trimmed by 5 bases and 0 bases, with 21 bases remaining between them. This CDR3 is built from 19 residues. The germline CDR1 and CDR2 sequences are SGHRS and YFSETQ. The CDR3 loop reads CASRAWGGQVTSGANVLTF. The CDR3 DNA sequence: TGCGCCAGCAGGGCCTGGGGTGGGCAGGTGACCTCTGGGGCCAACGTCCTGACTTTC.

The chain combines TRBV9 with TRBJ2-1, with a possible D match to TRBD2 (6 bases). Germline V CDR1 and CDR2: SGDLS, YYNGEE. V dropped 0 bases and J dropped 3 bases, with 10 bases sitting between them. The length of the CDR3 is 15 residues. The CDR3 bases are TGTGCCAGCAGCGTAGTTCCAGCGGGCTACAATGAGCAGTTCTTC. This translates into CASSVVPAGYNEQFF. Full variable domain (outside the CDR3, taken from reference TRBV9 and TRBJ2-1): DSGVTQTPKHLITATGQRVTLRCSPRSGDLSVYWYQQSLDQGLQFLIQYYNGEERAKGNILERFSAQQFPDLHSELNLSSLELGDSALYFCASSVVPAGYNEQFFGPGTRLTVL.

The chain carries TRBV5-1 and TRBJ2-3; perhaps D is TRBD1 or TRBD2 (5 bases each). Trimming cost V 4 bases and J 6 bases, with 15 bases left between them. The germline gives CDR1 SGHRS, CDR2 YFSETQ. This CDR3 is built from 14 residues. CDR3 coding DNA: TGCGCCAGCAGCCTGGGGGACGGGGTCGATACGCAGTATTTT. Protein sequence: CASSLGDGVDTQYF.

This clone has a single count. In the same sample, other DNA sequences code for this CDR3. This chain uses TRBV5-1 with TRBJ2-5; D tentatively reads TRBD1 or TRBD2 (5 bases each). Looked up from germline, CDR1 is SGHRS and CDR2 is YFSETQ. The CDR3 consists of 13 residues. The V end lost 4 bases, the J end lost 1 base, and 8 bases lay between the germline ends. The chain's CDR3 is CASSGGPQETQYF. The DNA for the CDR3 is TGCGCCAGCAGCGGGGGACCCCAAGAGACCCAGTACTTC.

The chain is built from TRBV6-1 and TRBJ2-7, with D tentatively TRBD2 (5 bases). There are 14 residues in the CDR3. Trimming took 3 bases from V and 3 from J, leaving 12 bases between them. In germline, CDR1 is MNHNS, CDR2 SASEGT. CDR3 nucleotides: TGTGCCAGCAGTGAGGGGAGCCCGGGCTACGAGCAGTACTTC. Translation gives CASSEGSPGYEQYF.

The chain links TRBV5-6 to TRBJ2-7; D not resolved. Between the trimmed V and J ends, which lost 1 base and 6 bases, there was a span of 11 bases. The CDR3 totals 13 residues. Germline lookup yields CDR1 SGHDT and CDR2 YYEEEE. The CDR3, as DNA: TGTGCCAGCAGCTTGCGGCCGAATGTCGAGCAGTACTTC. As protein: CASSLRPNVEQYF.

The V call is TRBV27, the J call TRBJ1-2; 9 bases match TRBD1. Germline V CDR1 and CDR2: MNHEY, SMNVEV (reference sequence). The CDR3 is 13 amino acids. V trimming: 6 bases; J trimming: 9 bases; junction bases outside the gene matches: 8. CDR3 nucleotides: TGTGCCAGCAGCCTGGGACAGGGTCTCAGCTACACCTTC. It yields the protein CASSLGQGLSYTF.

The V gene is TRBV5-6, the J gene TRBJ2-7; no definite D call. The CDR3 sequence is 15 residues long. Trimming removed 0 bases at V and 2 bases at J, with 12 bases between. From germline, CDR1 is SGHDT and CDR2 YYEEEE. CDR3 nucleotide sequence: TGTGCCAGCAGCTTGGCTAGGAACCGCGCCTACGAGCAGTACTTC. Translating gives CASSLARNRAYEQYF.